Many counts were recorded for the clone carrying this TCR beta chain. The antigen is unknown. V shed 0 bases and J 5 bases; nucleotides not matched to a gene: 5. CDR3 length: 16 residues. From germline, CDR1 is SEHNR and CDR2 FQNEAQ (reference sequence). These data are taken from a study of blood T cells in healthy people across ages. Study-wide results and caveats: More naive CD4+ cells and higher diversity were found in long-lived than in aged donors.

The second PCR ran about 7 to 12 cycles with a sample-barcoded 5' primer and J-beta primers. Each CDR3 protein gets one entry after TCRdb re-called the 5' RACE reads with MiXCR. This table has 870,000 or so distinct CDR3 sequences, around 26% appearing once. The draw of peripheral blood yielded around 10 milliliters from each donor. The total RNA that was extracted per sample amounted to at least 5 micrograms. The chain uses TRBV7-9 and TRBJ2-5; 11 bases fit TRBD1. The source is a woman of 80 years or more in good health. Sequences were obtained from blood. CDR3 protein: CASSLAGTGGCETQYF. As DNA, the CDR3 is TGTGCCAGCAGCTTAGCGGGGACAGGGGGATGCGAGACCCAGTACTTC.